A selection of T cell receptor beta chains follows, all from one sample in a study of cytomegalovirus exposure and HLA in healthy donors. Generated by immunoSEQ multiplex PCR, the TCRdb table keeps only in-frame clones and is missing some. Found here are 150,000 to 200,000 clones, roughly 84% of them singletons; the top ten hold around 15%. The sequencing sample was made of PBMCs. Receptors were obtained from a woman in her 30s in good health and CMV-seropositive. The CDR3 runs from the conserved cysteine through the conserved F or W. Each record gives: D gene, V gene, clone size, J gene, CDR3 protein, CDR3 DNA. D genes are given only for firm matches. Part of the rows lack a size; the others show once, few, many or a class for expanded clones.

.	TRBV6-5	.	TRBJ2-7	CASSSHTYEQYF	TGTGCCAGCAGTTCCCACACCTACGAGCAGTACTTC
.	TRBV7-8	few	TRBJ1-2	CASSPPRTAYTF	TGTGCCAGCAGCCCTCCTAGGACAGCCTACACCTTC
TRBD2	TRBV6-5	few	TRBJ2-7	CASSPQRGAYEQYF	TGTGCCAGCAGCCCACAGCGGGGTGCTTACGAGCAGTACTTC
.	TRBV2	.	TRBJ2-1	CASSVERTNGGEQFF	TGTGCCAGCAGTGTCGAGCGAACCAACGGGGGTGAGCAGTTCTTC
.	TRBV5-6	.	TRBJ1-1	CASRRGTLTEAFF	TGTGCCAGCAGACGGGGTACGCTCACTGAAGCTTTCTTT
TRBD2	TRBV5-1	.	TRBJ2-3	CASSLAGTSGRDTQYF	TGCGCCAGCAGCTTGGCCGGGACTAGCGGGAGAGATACGCAGTATTTT
TRBD1	TRBV18	.	TRBJ2-7	CASSPGGTGESLSYEQYF	TGTGCCAGCTCACCAGGCGGGACAGGGGAATCCTTAAGCTACGAGCAGTACTTC
.	TRBV20-1	.	TRBJ2-7	CSASYRKYF	TGCAGTGCTAGTTATAGAAAGTACTTC
TRBD1	TRBV4-2	.	TRBJ1-3	CASSQERQGSGNTIYF	TGTGCCAGCAGCCAAGAGCGACAGGGGTCTGGAAACACCATATATTTT
.	TRBV5-6	.	TRBJ1-2	CASSFLSVDGYTF	TGTGCCAGCAGCTTCCTCAGTGTTGATGGCTACACCTTC
.	TRBV6-1	.	TRBJ1-1	CASSEQTGWQTEAFF	TGTGCCAGCAGTGAACAGACAGGCTGGCAAACTGAAGCTTTCTTT
.	TRBV3-1/TRBV3-2	.	TRBJ1-1	CPGGLAFF	TGTCCGGGGGGGTTGGCTTTCTTT
.	TRBV29-1	.	TRBJ2-5	CSVEWRGQETQYF	TGCAGCGTTGAGTGGAGGGGTCAAGAGACCCAGTACTTC
.	TRBV19	.	TRBJ1-1	CASLGDSAYTEAFF	TGTGCCAGTCTGGGAGACTCGGCGTACACTGAAGCTTTCTTT
TRBD2	TRBV27	.	TRBJ2-1	CASRDPTSGHNEQFF	TGTGCCAGCAGAGACCCGACTAGCGGCCACAATGAGCAGTTCTTC
.	TRBV15	.	TRBJ2-2	CATSTILTSDGELFF	TGTGCCACCAGCACAATACTAACTAGTGACGGGGAGCTGTTTTTT
TRBD1	TRBV6-5	once	TRBJ2-5	CASSWTFGQGQETQYF	TGTGCCAGCAGTTGGACATTCGGACAGGGCCAAGAGACCCAGTACTTC
TRBD1	TRBV28	.	TRBJ2-7	CASSGQGLDEQYF	TGTGCCAGCAGCGGACAGGGGCTCGACGAGCAGTACTTC
TRBD2	TRBV4-2	.	TRBJ2-1	CASSQEVPGLERFF	TGTGCCAGCAGCCAAGAAGTACCGGGACTAGAAAGGTTCTTC
.	TRBV7-2	.	TRBJ1-2	CASSPRGTAYGYTF	TGTGCCAGCAGCCCCAGGGGAACAGCATATGGCTACACCTTC
.	TRBV6-1	.	TRBJ2-1	CASSENRLGVFF	TGTGCCAGCAGTGAAAATCGCCTAGGGGTATTCTTC
.	TRBV7-3	once	TRBJ2-2	CASSLTSTPNTGELFF	TGTGCCAGCAGCTTAACGTCTACTCCGAACACCGGGGAGCTGTTTTTT
TRBD1	TRBV29-1	.	TRBJ2-1	CSVEPLGQFEQFF	TGCAGCGTTGAACCCTTGGGACAGTTTGAGCAGTTCTTC
.	TRBV7-8	.	TRBJ2-1	CASSSGGGNRYNEQFF	TGTGCCAGCAGCTCAGGTGGGGGGAATAGATACAATGAGCAGTTCTTC
.	TRBV5-1	once	TRBJ2-7	CASSFRGAYEQYF	TGCGCCAGCAGCTTTCGAGGAGCCTACGAGCAGTACTTC
.	TRBV10-1	.	TRBJ2-7	CASSDEVSYEQYF	TGCGCCAGCAGTGATGAGGTATCCTACGAGCAGTACTTC
TRBD2	TRBV28	.	TRBJ2-7	CASSPTGGGRSYEQYF	TGTGCCAGCAGTCCCACCGGGGGAGGGCGCTCCTACGAGCAGTACTTC
TRBD2	TRBV6-5	.	TRBJ2-1	CASRLRGVSHNEQFF	TGTGCCAGCAGATTACGGGGGGTGAGCCACAATGAGCAGTTCTTC
.	TRBV27	.	TRBJ1-5	CAISQGRNQPQHF	TGTGCCATCTCGCAGGGGCGGAATCAGCCCCAGCATTTT
TRBD2	TRBV27	.	TRBJ2-2	CASSLGLAGGGNTGELFF	TGTGCCAGCAGTCTGGGACTAGCGGGGGGAGGAAACACCGGGGAGCTGTTTTTT
.	TRBV10-3	.	TRBJ2-7	CAIMSSSAYEQYF	TGTGCCATCATGTCTAGCTCCGCCTACGAGCAGTACTTC
.	TRBV10-3	many	TRBJ1-1	CAIRQDSRYTEAFF	TGTGCCATCAGACAGGACAGTCGCTACACTGAAGCTTTCTTT
TRBD1	TRBV5-4	.	TRBJ2-1	CASSARDRRYNEQFF	TGTGCCAGCAGCGCCCGGGACAGGCGCTACAATGAGCAGTTCTTC
.	TRBV20-1	.	TRBJ2-1	CSASSYNEQFF	TGCAGTGCTAGTAGCTACAATGAGCAGTTCTTC
.	TRBV2	.	TRBJ1-5	CASLPGLNQPQHF	TGTGCCAGCTTACCGGGATTGAATCAGCCCCAGCATTTT
.	TRBV5-1	.	TRBJ2-1	CASSGLASYNEQFF	TGCGCCAGCAGCGGGCTAGCATCCTACAATGAGCAGTTCTTC
TRBD1	TRBV27	.	TRBJ1-2	CASSSLLRTGGEGYTF	TGTGCCAGCAGTTCCCTACTGCGGACAGGGGGCGAGGGCTACACCTTC
.	TRBV14	.	TRBJ2-2	CASSQDLRGELFF	TGTGCCAGCAGCCAAGATCTACGTGGGGAGCTGTTTTTT
TRBD2	TRBV10-3	once	TRBJ2-3	CAISDPMAGGTDTQYF	TGTGCCATCAGTGACCCCATGGCGGGAGGAACAGATACGCAGTATTTT
.	TRBV2	.	TRBJ1-2	CASSEGGSSGEPYGYTF	TGTGCCAGCAGTGAAGGGGGCTCATCCGGCGAACCCTATGGCTACACCTTC
.	TRBV6-1	.	TRBJ1-1	CASSTRPGGAFF	TGTGCCAGCAGTACACGACCGGGTGGCGCTTTCTTT
.	TRBV9	.	TRBJ2-2	CASSRVTGELFF	TGTGCCAGCAGCAGAGTCACCGGGGAGCTGTTTTTT
.	TRBV4-1	.	TRBJ2-1	CASSQWRSSYNEQFF	TGCGCCAGCAGCCAATGGAGGAGCTCCTACAATGAGCAGTTCTTC
.	TRBV15	.	TRBJ2-5	CATSRGPEETQYF	TGTGCCACCAGCAGGGGGCCGGAAGAGACCCAGTACTTC
TRBD2	TRBV5-1	.	TRBJ2-3	CASSLVGAGSTDTQYF	TGCGCCAGCAGCTTGGTAGGAGCGGGGAGCACAGATACGCAGTATTTT
.	TRBV7-2	once	TRBJ2-7	CASSSDAGEQYF	TGTGCCAGCAGCTCGGACGCGGGGGAGCAGTACTTC
.	TRBV6-6	.	TRBJ2-1	CASGIALSSYNEQFF	TGTGCCAGCGGCATAGCGTTGAGCTCCTACAATGAGCAGTTCTTC
.	TRBV19	few	TRBJ2-2	CASRRGEFTGELFF	TGTGCCAGTCGGCGGGGCGAATTCACCGGGGAGCTGTTTTTT